This is a list of T cell receptor beta chains from one sample in a study of blood T cell repertoires in COVID-19. TCRdb's copy holds only in-frame clones and misses some; the assay was immunoSEQ multiplex PCR. The data contain a few hundred thousand clones, less than 90% of them singletons. Specimen: peripheral blood. The receptors originated from a man aged 55 to 70 who had recovered from COVID-19. Each CDR3 is given with its conserved first and last residue. D genes are given only for firm matches. Part of the rows lack a size; the others show once, few, many or a class for expanded clones.

size: NA
J: TRBJ2-3
D: NA
V: TRBV11-1
DNA: TGTGCCAGCAGAAGCGATAGCGGAAGCACAGATACGCAGTATTTT
CDR3: CASRSDSGSTDTQYF

size: NA
J: TRBJ2-1
D: TRBD1
V: TRBV2
DNA: TGTGCCAGCAGTCGTCAGGGGGCGTCCAATGAGCAGTTCTTC
CDR3: CASSRQGASNEQFF

size: NA
J: TRBJ2-2
D: NA
V: TRBV6-5
DNA: TGTGCCAGCAGGCGTTCGCTAGACACCGGGGAGCTGTTTTTT
CDR3: CASRRSLDTGELFF

size: NA
J: TRBJ2-1
D: TRBD1
V: TRBV4-2
DNA: TGTGCCAGCAGCCATGTACCGGGACAGGGGGACAATGAGCAGTTCTTC
CDR3: CASSHVPGQGDNEQFF

size: NA
J: TRBJ1-5
D: NA
V: TRBV4-1
DNA: TGCGCCAGCAGCCTACAGGGATTAGCGGGGCCCCAGCATTTT
CDR3: CASSLQGLAGPQHF

size: NA
J: TRBJ1-1
D: TRBD1
V: TRBV6-6
DNA: TGTGCCAGCAGTCCCCGGGACAGGGCAAGGGGGACTGAAGCTTTCTTT
CDR3: CASSPRDRARGTEAFF

size: NA
J: TRBJ1-1
D: TRBD1
V: TRBV5-4
DNA: TGTGCCAGCAGCATACAGGGGGGTACTGAAGCTTTCTTT
CDR3: CASSIQGGTEAFF

size: NA
J: TRBJ1-2
D: TRBD1
V: TRBV11-2
DNA: TGTGCCAGCAGCTCGGGACAGAACTATGGCTACACCTTC
CDR3: CASSSGQNYGYTF

size: few
J: TRBJ1-5
D: NA
V: TRBV19
DNA: TGTGCCAGTTCAAGGGGCTCCGGGTCGGAGCCCCAGCATTTT
CDR3: CASSRGSGSEPQHF

size: NA
J: TRBJ2-1
D: TRBD1
V: TRBV5-1
DNA: TGCGCCAGCAGCTCGGGACAGGGGGGGACCTACAATGAGCAGTTCTTC
CDR3: CASSSGQGGTYNEQFF

size: once
J: TRBJ2-5
D: NA
V: TRBV5-4
DNA: TGTGCCAGCAGCTTCGGACACGACCAAGAGACCCAGTACTTC
CDR3: CASSFGHDQETQYF

size: NA
J: TRBJ2-7
D: NA
V: TRBV7-8
DNA: TGTGCCAGCAGCGCAAACCAGGGTTCCGAGCAGTACTTC
CDR3: CASSANQGSEQYF

size: NA
J: TRBJ2-5
D: TRBD2
V: TRBV7-2
DNA: TGTGCCAGCAGCCCACGGGGTGGTGCTGCTAGCGGCCCCCTCGGGACCCAGTACTTC
CDR3: CASSPRGGAASGPLGTQYF

size: NA
J: TRBJ2-7
D: TRBD2
V: TRBV11-2
DNA: TGTGCCAGCTTCGGGGGGTCCTACGAGCAGTACTTC
CDR3: CASFGGSYEQYF

size: NA
J: TRBJ2-7
D: NA
V: TRBV3-1/TRBV3-2
DNA: TGTGCCAGCAGCCGAACCACCTACGTAGGACTCGAGCAGTACTTC
CDR3: CASSRTTYVGLEQYF

size: NA
J: TRBJ2-1
D: TRBD1
V: TRBV7-2
DNA: TGTGCCAGCAGCACCCAAGCCCTGACAGGGGGCGCCGATTTGAGCGAGTTCTTC
CDR3: CASSTQALTGGADLSEFF

size: NA
J: TRBJ2-3
D: TRBD2
V: TRBV11-3
DNA: TGTGCCAGCAGCCTTGGGACTAGCGGGGGCACAGATACGCAGTATTTT
CDR3: CASSLGTSGGTDTQYF

size: few
J: TRBJ2-5
D: TRBD1
V: TRBV5-1
DNA: TGCGCCAGCAGCTTGGTAGGGGGCGTAGAGACCCAGTACTTC
CDR3: CASSLVGGVETQYF

size: NA
J: TRBJ2-5
D: TRBD1
V: TRBV5-1
DNA: TGCGCCAGCAGCTTGCGGACAGGGGGTATTGAGACCCAGTACTTC
CDR3: CASSLRTGGIETQYF

size: once
J: TRBJ2-7
D: NA
V: TRBV21-1
DNA: TGTGCCAGCAGCAAAGAGGGGCGGGGTAGGTGCGAGCAGTACTTC
CDR3: CASSKEGRGRCEQYF

size: NA
J: TRBJ1-1
D: NA
V: TRBV5-6
DNA: TGTGCCAGCAGCTTGGAGTGGCAGGGTGGCGAGAACACTGAAGCTTTCTTT
CDR3: CASSLEWQGGENTEAFF

size: NA
J: TRBJ1-5
D: NA
V: TRBV21-1
DNA: TGTGCCAGCAGCAAGAACAGTTACACCGGGACAGGGGGCAATCAGCCCCAGCATTTT
CDR3: CASSKNSYTGTGGNQPQHF